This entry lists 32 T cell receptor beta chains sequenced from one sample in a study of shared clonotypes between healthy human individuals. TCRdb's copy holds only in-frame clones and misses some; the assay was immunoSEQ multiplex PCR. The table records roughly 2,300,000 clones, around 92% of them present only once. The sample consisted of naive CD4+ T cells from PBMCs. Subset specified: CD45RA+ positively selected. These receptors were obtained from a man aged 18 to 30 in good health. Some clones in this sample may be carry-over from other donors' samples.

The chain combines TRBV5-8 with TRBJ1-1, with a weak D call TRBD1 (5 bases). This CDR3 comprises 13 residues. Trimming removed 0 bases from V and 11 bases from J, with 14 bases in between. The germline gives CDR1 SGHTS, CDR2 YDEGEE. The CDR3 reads CASSLAIGVGAFF. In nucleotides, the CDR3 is TGTGCCAGCAGCTTGGCAATAGGGGTTGGGGCTTTCTTT.

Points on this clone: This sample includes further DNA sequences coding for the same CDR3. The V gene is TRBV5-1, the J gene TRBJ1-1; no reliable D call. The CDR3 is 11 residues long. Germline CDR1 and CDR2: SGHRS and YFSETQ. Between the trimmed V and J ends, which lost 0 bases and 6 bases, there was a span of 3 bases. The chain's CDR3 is CASSLGPEAFF. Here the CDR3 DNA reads TGCGCCAGCAGCTTGGGGCCTGAAGCTTTCTTT.

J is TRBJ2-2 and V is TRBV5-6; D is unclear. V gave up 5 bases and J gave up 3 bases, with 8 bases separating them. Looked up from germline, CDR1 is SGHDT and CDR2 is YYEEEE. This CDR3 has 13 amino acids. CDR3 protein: CASRRVDTGELFF. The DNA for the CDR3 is TGTGCCAGCAGGAGAGTGGACACCGGGGAGCTGTTTTTT.

The CDR3 is CASRLDRLGGYTF. CDR3 bases: TGTGCCAGCAGACTGGACAGGTTGGGTGGCTACACCTTC. The chain recombines TRBV28 with TRBJ1-2; 7 bases are a match to TRBD1. Germline V gene lookup returns CDR1 MDHEN and CDR2 SYDVKM. The CDR3 is 13 amino acids. The V gene end was trimmed by 6 bases and the J gene end by 7 bases; junction bases not matched to a gene: 8.

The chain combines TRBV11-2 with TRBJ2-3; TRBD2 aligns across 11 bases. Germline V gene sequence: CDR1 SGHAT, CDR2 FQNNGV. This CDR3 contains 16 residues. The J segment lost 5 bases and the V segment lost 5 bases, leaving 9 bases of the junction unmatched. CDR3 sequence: CASSPSSGRGGDTQYF. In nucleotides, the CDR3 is TGTGCCAGCAGCCCTAGTAGCGGGAGGGGTGGAGATACGCAGTATTTT. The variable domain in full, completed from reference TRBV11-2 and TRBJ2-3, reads EAGVAQSPRYKIIEKRQSVAFWCNPISGHATLYWYQQILGQGPKLLIQFQNNGVVDDSQLPKDRFSAERLKGVDSTLKIQPAKLEDSAVYLCASSPSSGRGGDTQYFGPGTRLTVL.

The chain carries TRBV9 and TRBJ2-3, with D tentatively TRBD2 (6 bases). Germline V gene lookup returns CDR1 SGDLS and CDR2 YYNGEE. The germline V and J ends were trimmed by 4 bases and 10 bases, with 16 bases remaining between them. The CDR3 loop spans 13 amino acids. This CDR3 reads CASSPTGGLAQYF. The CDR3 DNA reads TGTGCCAGCAGCCCGACTGGAGGGCTTGCGCAGTATTTT.

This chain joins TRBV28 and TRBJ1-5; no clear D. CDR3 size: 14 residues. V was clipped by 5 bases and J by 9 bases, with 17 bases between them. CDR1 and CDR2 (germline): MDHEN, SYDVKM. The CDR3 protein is CASSPNGILWPQHF. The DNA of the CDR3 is TGTGCCAGCAGTCCCAACGGAATTTTGTGGCCCCAGCATTTT.

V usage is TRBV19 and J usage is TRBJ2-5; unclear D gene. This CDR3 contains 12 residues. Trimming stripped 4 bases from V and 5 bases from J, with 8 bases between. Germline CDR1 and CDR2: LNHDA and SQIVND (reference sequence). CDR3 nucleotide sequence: TGTGCCAGTAGTACCGATCTCGAGACCCAGTACTTC. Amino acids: CASSTDLETQYF.

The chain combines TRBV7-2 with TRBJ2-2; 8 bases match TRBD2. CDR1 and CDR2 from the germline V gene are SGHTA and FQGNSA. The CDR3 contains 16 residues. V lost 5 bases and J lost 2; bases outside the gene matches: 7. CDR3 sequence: CASSRRLAPNTGELFF. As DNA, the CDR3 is TGTGCCAGCAGCCGAAGACTAGCGCCCAACACCGGGGAGCTGTTTTTT.

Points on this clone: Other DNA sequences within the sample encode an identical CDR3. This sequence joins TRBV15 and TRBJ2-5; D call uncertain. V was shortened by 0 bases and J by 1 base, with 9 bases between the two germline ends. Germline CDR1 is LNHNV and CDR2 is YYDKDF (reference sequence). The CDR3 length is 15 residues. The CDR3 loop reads CATSRDGTAQETQYF. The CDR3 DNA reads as TGTGCCACCAGCAGAGATGGCACAGCCCAAGAGACCCAGTACTTC.

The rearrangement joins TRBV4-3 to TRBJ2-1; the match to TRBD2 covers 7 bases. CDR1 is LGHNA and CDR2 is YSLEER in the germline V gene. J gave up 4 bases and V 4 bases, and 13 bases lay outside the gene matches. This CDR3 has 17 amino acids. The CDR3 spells CASSRTVAGINYNEQFF. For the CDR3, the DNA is TGCGCCAGCAGCCGAACCGTAGCGGGCATAAATTACAATGAGCAGTTCTTC.

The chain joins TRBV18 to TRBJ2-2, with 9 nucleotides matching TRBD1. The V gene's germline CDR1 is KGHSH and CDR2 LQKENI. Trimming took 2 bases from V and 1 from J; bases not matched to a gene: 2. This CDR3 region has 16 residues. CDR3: CASSPMTGGNTGELFF. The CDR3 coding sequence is TGTGCCAGCTCACCAATGACAGGGGGGAACACCGGGGAGCTGTTTTTT.

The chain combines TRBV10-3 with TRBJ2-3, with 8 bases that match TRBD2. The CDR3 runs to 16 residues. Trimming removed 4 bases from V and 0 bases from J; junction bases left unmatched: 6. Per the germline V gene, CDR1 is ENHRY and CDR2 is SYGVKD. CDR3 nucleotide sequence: TGTGCCATCAGTGCATTGCAGCGGGGGAGCACAGATACGCAGTATTTT. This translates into CAISALQRGSTDTQYF.

The CDR3 region has the DNA TGTGCCAGCAGCGCCTCTCAAGAGACCCAGTACTTC. As protein: CASSASQETQYF. This sequence joins TRBV9 and TRBJ2-5; unclear D gene. There are 12 residues in the CDR3. Deletions cut 3 bases from V and 2 bases from J, with 5 bases between. Germline V gene lookup returns CDR1 SGDLS and CDR2 YYNGEE.

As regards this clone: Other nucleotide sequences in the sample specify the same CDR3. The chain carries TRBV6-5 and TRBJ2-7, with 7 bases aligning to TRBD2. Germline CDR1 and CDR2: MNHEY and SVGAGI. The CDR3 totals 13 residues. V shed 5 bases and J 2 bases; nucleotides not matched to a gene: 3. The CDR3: CASSPSGTYEQYF. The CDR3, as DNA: TGTGCCAGCAGTCCTAGCGGTACCTACGAGCAGTACTTC.

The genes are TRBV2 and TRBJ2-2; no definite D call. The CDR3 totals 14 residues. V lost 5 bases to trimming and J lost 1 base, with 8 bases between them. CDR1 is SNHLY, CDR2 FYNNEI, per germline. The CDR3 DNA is TGTGCCAGCAGTTCTCCACGGAACACCGGGGAGCTGTTTTTT. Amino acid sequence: CASSSPRNTGELFF.

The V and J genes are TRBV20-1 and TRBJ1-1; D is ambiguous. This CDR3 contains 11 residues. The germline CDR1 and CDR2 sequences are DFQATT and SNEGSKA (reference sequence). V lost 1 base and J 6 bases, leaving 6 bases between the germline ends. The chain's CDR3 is CSARVAPEAFF. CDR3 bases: TGCAGTGCTAGAGTGGCTCCTGAAGCTTTCTTT.

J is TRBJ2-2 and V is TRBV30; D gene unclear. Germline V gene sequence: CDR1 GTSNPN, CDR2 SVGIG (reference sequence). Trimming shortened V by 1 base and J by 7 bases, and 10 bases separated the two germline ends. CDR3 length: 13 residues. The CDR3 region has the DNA TGTGCCTGGAGTGCGAGTGATAACGGGGAGCTGTTTTTT. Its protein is CAWSASDNGELFF. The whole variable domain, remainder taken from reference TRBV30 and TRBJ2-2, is SQTIHQWPATLVQPVGSPLSLECTVEGTSNPNLYWYRQAAGRGLQLLFYSVGIGQISSEVPQNLSASRPQDRQFILSSKKLLLSDSGFYLCAWSASDNGELFFGEGSRLTVL.

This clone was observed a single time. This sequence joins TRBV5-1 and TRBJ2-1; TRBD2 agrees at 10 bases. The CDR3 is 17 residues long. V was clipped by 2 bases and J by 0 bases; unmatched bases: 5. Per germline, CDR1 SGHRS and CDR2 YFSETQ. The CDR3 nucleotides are TGCGCCAGCAGCTTCGGACTAGCGGACAGCTCCTACAATGAGCAGTTCTTC. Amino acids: CASSFGLADSSYNEQFF.

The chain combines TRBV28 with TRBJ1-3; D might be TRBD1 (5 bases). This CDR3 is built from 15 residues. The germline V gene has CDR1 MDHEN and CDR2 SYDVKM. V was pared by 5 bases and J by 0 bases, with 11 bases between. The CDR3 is CASSLTATSGNTIYF. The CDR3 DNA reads TGTGCCAGCAGTCTGACAGCTACCTCTGGAAACACCATATATTTT.

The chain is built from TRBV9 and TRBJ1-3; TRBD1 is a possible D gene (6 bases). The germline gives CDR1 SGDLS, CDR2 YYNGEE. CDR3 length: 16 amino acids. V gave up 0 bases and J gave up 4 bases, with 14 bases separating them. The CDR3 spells CASSVGDMKEGNTIYF. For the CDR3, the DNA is TGTGCCAGCAGCGTAGGGGACATGAAGGAGGGAAACACCATATATTTT. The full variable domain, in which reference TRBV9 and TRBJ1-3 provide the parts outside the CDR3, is DSGVTQTPKHLITATGQRVTLRCSPRSGDLSVYWYQQSLDQGLQFLIQYYNGEERAKGNILERFSAQQFPDLHSELNLSSLELGDSALYFCASSVGDMKEGNTIYFGEGSWLTVV.

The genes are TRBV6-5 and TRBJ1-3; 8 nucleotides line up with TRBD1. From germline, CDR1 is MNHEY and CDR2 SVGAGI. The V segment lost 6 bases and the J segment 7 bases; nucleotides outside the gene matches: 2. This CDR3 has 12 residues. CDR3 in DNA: TGTGCCAGCAGAGACAGGGGTAACACCATATATTTT. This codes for CASRDRGNTIYF.

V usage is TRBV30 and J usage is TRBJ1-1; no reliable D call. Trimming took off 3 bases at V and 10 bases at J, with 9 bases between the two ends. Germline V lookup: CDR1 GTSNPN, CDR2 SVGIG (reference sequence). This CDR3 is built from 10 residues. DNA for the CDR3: TGTGCCTGGAGGACCCAGCCAGCTTTCTTT. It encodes CAWRTQPAFF. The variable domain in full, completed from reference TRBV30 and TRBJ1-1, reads SQTIHQWPATLVQPVGSPLSLECTVEGTSNPNLYWYRQAAGRGLQLLFYSVGIGQISSEVPQNLSASRPQDRQFILSSKKLLLSDSGFYLCAWRTQPAFFGQGTRLTVV.

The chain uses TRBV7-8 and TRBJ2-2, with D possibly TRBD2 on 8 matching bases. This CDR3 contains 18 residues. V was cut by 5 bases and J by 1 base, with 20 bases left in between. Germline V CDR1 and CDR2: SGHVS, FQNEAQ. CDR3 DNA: TGTGCCAGCAGCCCGTCGGGAGGGGGCGCGAGGAACACCGGGGAGCTGTTTTTT. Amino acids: CASSPSGGGARNTGELFF. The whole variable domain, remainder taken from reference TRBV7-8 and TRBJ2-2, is GAGVSQSPRYKVAKRGQDVALRCDPISGHVSLFWYQQALGQGPEFLTYFQNEAQLDKSGLPSDRFFAERPEGSVSTLKIQRTQQEDSAVYLCASSPSGGGARNTGELFFGEGSRLTVL.

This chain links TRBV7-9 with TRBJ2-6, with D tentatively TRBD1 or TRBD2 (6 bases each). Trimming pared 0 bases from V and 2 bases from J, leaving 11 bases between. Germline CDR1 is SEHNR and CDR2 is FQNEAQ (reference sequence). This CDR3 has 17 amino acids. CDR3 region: CASSLAYREAGANVLTF. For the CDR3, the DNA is TGTGCCAGCAGCTTAGCGTACAGGGAGGCTGGGGCCAACGTCCTGACTTTC.

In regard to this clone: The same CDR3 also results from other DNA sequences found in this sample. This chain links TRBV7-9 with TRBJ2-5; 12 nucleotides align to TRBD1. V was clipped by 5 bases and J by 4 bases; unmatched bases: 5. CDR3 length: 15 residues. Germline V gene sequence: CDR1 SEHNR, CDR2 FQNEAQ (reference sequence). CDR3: CASSRGTGGAETQYF. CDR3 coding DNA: TGTGCCAGCAGCCGGGGGACAGGGGGCGCAGAGACCCAGTACTTC. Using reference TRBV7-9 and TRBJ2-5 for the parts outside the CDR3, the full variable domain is DTGVSQNPRHKITKRGQNVTFRCDPISEHNRLYWYRQTLGQGPEFLTYFQNEAQLEKSRLLSDRFSAERPKGSFSTLEIQRTEQGDSAMYLCASSRGTGGAETQYFGPGTRLLVL.

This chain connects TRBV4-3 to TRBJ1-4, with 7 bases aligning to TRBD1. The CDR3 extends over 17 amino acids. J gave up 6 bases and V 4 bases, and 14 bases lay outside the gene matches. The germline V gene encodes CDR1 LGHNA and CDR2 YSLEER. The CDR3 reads CASSRFTEGARDEKLFF. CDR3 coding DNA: TGCGCCAGCAGCCGCTTTACCGAGGGGGCTAGGGATGAAAAACTGTTTTTT.

In nucleotides, the CDR3 is TGTGCCAGCAGCTTGGTGGAGGGCACTGAAGCTTTCTTT. Translated: CASSLVEGTEAFF. The genes are TRBV5-4 and TRBJ1-1, with unresolved D. The germline gives CDR1 SGHNT, CDR2 YYREEE (reference sequence). Between the trimmed V and J ends, which lost 0 bases and 4 bases, there was a span of 7 bases. The CDR3 consists of 13 residues. Complete variable domain (other parts from reference TRBV5-4 and TRBJ1-1): ETGVTQSPTHLIKTRGQQVTLRCSSQSGHNTVSWYQQALGQGPQFIFQYYREEENGRGNFPPRFSGLQFPNYSSELNVNALELDDSALYLCASSLVEGTEAFFGQGTRLTVV.

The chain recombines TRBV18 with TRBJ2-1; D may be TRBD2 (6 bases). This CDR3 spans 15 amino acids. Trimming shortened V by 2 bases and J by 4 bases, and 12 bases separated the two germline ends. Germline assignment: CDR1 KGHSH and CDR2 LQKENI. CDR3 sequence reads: CASSPRSAGYNEQFF. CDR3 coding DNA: TGTGCCAGCTCACCAAGGTCGGCGGGGTACAATGAGCAGTTCTTC.

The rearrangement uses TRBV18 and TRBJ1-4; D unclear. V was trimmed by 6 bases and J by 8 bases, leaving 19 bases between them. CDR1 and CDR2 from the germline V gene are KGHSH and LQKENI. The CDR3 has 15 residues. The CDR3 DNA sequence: TGTGCCAGCTCTCCCAACCGGGGAGGTGGAGAAAAACTGTTTTTT. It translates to CASSPNRGGGEKLFF.

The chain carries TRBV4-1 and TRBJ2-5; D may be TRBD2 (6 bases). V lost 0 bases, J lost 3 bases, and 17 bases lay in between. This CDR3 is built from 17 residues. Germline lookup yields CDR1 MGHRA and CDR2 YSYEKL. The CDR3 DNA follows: TGCGCCAGCAGCCAAGATGGCCGGGCGGGACTGGAAGAGACCCAGTACTTC. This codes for CASSQDGRAGLEETQYF.

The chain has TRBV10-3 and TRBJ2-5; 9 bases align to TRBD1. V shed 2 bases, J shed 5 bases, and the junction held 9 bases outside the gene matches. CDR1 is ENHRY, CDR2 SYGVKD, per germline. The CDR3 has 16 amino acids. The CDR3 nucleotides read TGTGCCATCAGTGAGATCACCGGGACAGGGAGGGAGACCCAGTACTTC. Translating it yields CAISEITGTGRETQYF.